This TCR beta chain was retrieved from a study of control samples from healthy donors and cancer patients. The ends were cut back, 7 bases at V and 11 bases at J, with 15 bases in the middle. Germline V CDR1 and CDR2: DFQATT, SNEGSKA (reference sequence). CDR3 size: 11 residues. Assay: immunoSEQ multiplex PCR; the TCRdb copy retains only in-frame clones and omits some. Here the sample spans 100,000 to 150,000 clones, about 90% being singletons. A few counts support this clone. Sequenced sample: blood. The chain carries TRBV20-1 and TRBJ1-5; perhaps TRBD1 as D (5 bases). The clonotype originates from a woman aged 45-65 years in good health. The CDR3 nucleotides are TGCAGTGTCCTTATTGGGGGGTCCCAGCATTTT. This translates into CSVLIGGSQHF.